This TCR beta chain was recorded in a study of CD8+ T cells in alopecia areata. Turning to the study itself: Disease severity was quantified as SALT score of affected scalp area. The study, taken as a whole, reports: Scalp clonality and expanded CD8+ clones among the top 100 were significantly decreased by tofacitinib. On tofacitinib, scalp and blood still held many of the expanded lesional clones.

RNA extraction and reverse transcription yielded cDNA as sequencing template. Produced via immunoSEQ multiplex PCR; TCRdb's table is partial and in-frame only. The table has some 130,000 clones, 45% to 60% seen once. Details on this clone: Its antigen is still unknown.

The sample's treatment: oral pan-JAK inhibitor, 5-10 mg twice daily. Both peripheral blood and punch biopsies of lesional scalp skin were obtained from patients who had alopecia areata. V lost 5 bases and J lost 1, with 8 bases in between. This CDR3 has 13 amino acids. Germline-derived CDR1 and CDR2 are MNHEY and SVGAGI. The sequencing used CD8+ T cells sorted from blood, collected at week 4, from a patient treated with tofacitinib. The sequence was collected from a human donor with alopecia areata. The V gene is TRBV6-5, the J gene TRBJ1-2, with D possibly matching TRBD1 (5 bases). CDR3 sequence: CASSVDSNYGYTF. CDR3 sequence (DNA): TGTGCCAGCAGTGTAGACAGTAACTATGGCTACACCTTC.